A single sample is the source of the 24 T cell receptor beta chains below, sequenced in a study of siplizumab effects on memory and regulatory T cells. Profiled with immunoSEQ multiplex PCR; TCRdb holds only in-frame clones, not every one. The data show approximately 100,000 clones, about 91% seen once. Material for sequencing was CD4+ T cells sorted from blood. These TCRs come from a human donor in good health. Some clones in this sample may be carry-over from other donors' samples.

This chain connects TRBV7-9 to TRBJ1-2; 9 bases map to TRBD1. Trimming removed 1 base from V and 4 bases from J; junction bases left unmatched: 1. Germline V gene sequence: CDR1 SEHNR, CDR2 FQNEAQ (reference sequence). The CDR3 extends over 14 amino acids. DNA of the CDR3: TGTGCCAGCAGCTTAGGGGGACAGGGCTATGGCTACACCTTC. Amino acid sequence: CASSLGGQGYGYTF. The full variable domain, its missing parts supplied by reference TRBV7-9 and TRBJ1-2, is DTGVSQNPRHKITKRGQNVTFRCDPISEHNRLYWYRQTLGQGPEFLTYFQNEAQLEKSRLLSDRFSAERPKGSFSTLEIQRTEQGDSAMYLCASSLGGQGYGYTFGSGTRLTVV.

The chain couples TRBV21-1 to TRBJ2-7; TRBD2, as called in the table, went unchecked against the DNA. TRBV21-1 is an annotated pseudogene. This CDR3 has 15 residues. The CDR3 nucleotides are TGTGCCAGCAGCTACCGACTAGCGGGAGTTTACGAGCAGTACTTC. Translated: CASSYRLAGVYEQYF.

The chain is built from TRBV5-4 and TRBJ2-1; tentatively, D is TRBD2 (5 bases). This CDR3 spans 15 amino acids. Germline lookup yields CDR1 SGHNT and CDR2 YYREEE (reference sequence). Trimming took off 3 bases at V and 0 bases at J, with 10 bases between the two ends. The DNA of the CDR3 is TGTGCCAGCAGCTCCGGACTGGACTCCTACAATGAGCAGTTCTTC. Amino acids: CASSSGLDSYNEQFF.

The chain carries TRBV12-5 and TRBJ2-6; D remains ambiguous. Per germline, CDR1 LGHNT and CDR2 FRNRAP. The ends were cut back, 6 bases at V and 2 bases at J, with 5 bases in the middle. The CDR3 spans 13 residues. CDR3 in amino acids: CASGPPGANVLTF. The DNA for the CDR3 is TGTGCTAGTGGCCCCCCTGGGGCCAACGTCCTGACTTTC.

The V and J genes are TRBV19 and TRBJ2-4; TRBD2 matches 11 bases. Germline CDR1 reads LNHDA; CDR2 reads SQIVND (reference sequence). The V segment lost 4 bases and the J segment 9 bases; nucleotides outside the gene matches: 11. This CDR3 contains 16 residues. As DNA, the CDR3 is TGTGCCAGTAGTACCCCGGGACTAGCGGCTAGTCTCATTCAGTACTTC. Translating gives CASSTPGLAASLIQYF.

The CDR3, as DNA: TGTGCTACCCAGACAGGGTCGGACACCGGGGAGCTGTTTTTT. As protein: CATQTGSDTGELFF. The chain recombines TRBV25-1 with TRBJ2-2; 7 bases are a match to TRBD1. Germline CDR1 MGHDK, CDR2 SYGVNS. The CDR3 length is 14 residues.

The genes are TRBV14 and TRBJ2-1, with TRBD2 matching over 9 bases. After removal of 4 bases from V and 3 bases from J, the junction contained 16 bases not matched to a gene. Germline loops: CDR1 SGHDN, CDR2 FVKESK. This CDR3 comprises 19 residues. For the CDR3, the DNA is TGTGCCAGCAGCCTCGAACAGGCCGCTAGCGGGGTTAACTACAATGAGCAGTTCTTC. The encoded protein is CASSLEQAASGVNYNEQFF.

In this sample, this clone turned up once. V usage is TRBV7-2 and J usage is TRBJ2-1; TRBD2 might be the D (6 bases). Germline V gives CDR1 SGHTA, CDR2 FQGNSA. This CDR3 contains 16 residues. V lost 6 bases and J 5 bases, leaving 20 bases between the germline ends. CDR3 amino acids: CASSHAAGPNNNEQFF. In DNA, the CDR3 is TGTGCCAGCAGTCACGCGGCGGGACCGAATAACAATGAGCAGTTCTTC.

Only a few counts were recorded for this clone. J is TRBJ2-7 and V is TRBV19; 9 positions agree with TRBD1. Germline V gene data show CDR1 as LNHDA and CDR2 as SQIVND (reference sequence). V trimming: 1 base; J trimming: 1 base; junction bases outside the gene matches: 17. CDR3 length equals 20 residues. CDR3 coding DNA: TGTGCCAGTAGTATAGGGGGCAACAGGGGGCGAAACTATCCTTCCTACGAGCAGTACTTC. Translated, it gives CASSIGGNRGRNYPSYEQYF.

The gene calls are TRBV9 and TRBJ1-1; no firm D call. Per germline, CDR1 SGDLS and CDR2 YYNGEE. The CDR3 runs to 15 residues. Trimming took off 0 bases at V and 0 bases at J, with 9 bases between the two ends. This CDR3 is CASSVATEMNTEAFF. CDR3 nucleotide sequence: TGTGCCAGCAGCGTAGCTACAGAGATGAACACTGAAGCTTTCTTT. The whole variable domain, filled in from reference TRBV9 and TRBJ1-1, reads DSGVTQTPKHLITATGQRVTLRCSPRSGDLSVYWYQQSLDQGLQFLIQYYNGEERAKGNILERFSAQQFPDLHSELNLSSLELGDSALYFCASSVATEMNTEAFFGQGTRLTVV.

The CDR3 is CASSPPGQGAPGANVLTF. Here the CDR3 DNA reads TGTGCCAGCTCACCACCGGGACAGGGGGCGCCTGGGGCCAACGTCCTGACTTTC. This sequence joins TRBV18 and TRBJ2-6; 12 bases are a match to TRBD1. Germline V gene sequence: CDR1 KGHSH, CDR2 LQKENI. V trimming: 0 bases; J trimming: 2 bases; junction bases outside the gene matches: 2. This CDR3 spans 18 amino acids. The entire variable domain, with the rest obtained from reference TRBV18 and TRBJ2-6, is as follows: NAGVMQNPRHLVRRRGQEARLRCSPMKGHSHVYWYRQLPEEGLKFMVYLQKENIIDESGMPKERFSAEFPKEGPSILRIQQVVRGDSAAYFCASSPPGQGAPGANVLTFGAGSRLTVL.

The genes are TRBV2 and TRBJ2-2; D call uncertain. CDR1 is SNHLY, CDR2 FYNNEI, per germline. Trimming removed 3 bases at V and 2 bases at J, with 10 bases between. The length of the CDR3 is 15 residues. The CDR3 nucleotides are TGTGCCAGCAGTGACCTAAGGCTAAACACCGGGGAGCTGTTTTTT. As protein: CASSDLRLNTGELFF.

This clone appeared a few times. V gene TRBV7-8 combines with J gene TRBJ2-7; the D call may be TRBD1 or TRBD2 (5 bases each). Germline CDR1 reads SGHVS; CDR2 reads FQNEAQ. The CDR3 is made up of 18 amino acids. Trimming removed 10 bases from V and 4 bases from J, with 32 bases in between. The CDR3 spells CATYRGNNPSHRPYEQYF. CDR3 in DNA: TGTGCCACCTACCGGGGCAATAATCCGTCCCATCGGCCGTACGAGCAGTACTTC.

The gene calls are TRBV7-8 and TRBJ1-4; D possibly corresponds to TRBD1 (6 bases). The V gene lost 5 bases and the J gene lost 0 bases, with 19 bases spanning the gap. CDR3 length equals 18 residues. Looked up from germline, CDR1 is SGHVS and CDR2 is FQNEAQ. The DNA of the CDR3 is TGTGCCAGCAGCGCCTTTGGGGGGCTCTCCCCAACTAATGAAAAACTGTTTTTT. Residues: CASSAFGGLSPTNEKLFF.

This clone was detected many times. V is TRBV6-6 and J is TRBJ1-3; weak D call: TRBD1 (5 bases). The CDR3 sequence is 13 residues long. Trimming removed 8 bases at V and 0 bases at J, with 8 bases between. The germline CDR1 and CDR2 sequences are MNHNY and SVGAGI (reference sequence). CDR3 loop: CASSGSSGNTIYF. DNA for the CDR3: TGTGCCAGCTCAGGGTCCTCTGGAAACACCATATATTTT.

The rearrangement joins TRBV10-2 to TRBJ2-7, with D perhaps TRBD1 (6 bases). The length of the CDR3 is 16 residues. Germline V gene lookup returns CDR1 WSHSY and CDR2 SAAADI. V lost 5 bases and J lost 0, with 17 bases in between. In nucleotides, the CDR3 is TGCGCCAGCAGTCCCGCCGGGACATCGTTCTCCTACGAGCAGTACTTC. Protein sequence: CASSPAGTSFSYEQYF.

This rearrangement joins TRBV10-1 to TRBJ2-7, with a weak D call TRBD2 (6 bases). Trimming pared 1 base from V and 4 bases from J, leaving 14 bases between. CDR1 is WNHNN, CDR2 SYGVQD, per germline (reference sequence). This CDR3 has 15 residues. CDR3 DNA sequence: TGCGCCAGCAGTGAGTTTCAGGAAGGGAGGTACGAGCAGTACTTC. Translating it yields CASSEFQEGRYEQYF.

V and J are TRBV25-1 and TRBJ1-1; 7 bases match TRBD1. The CDR3 is 15 amino acids. Trimming cost V 9 bases and J 0 bases; bases outside gene matches: 10. Germline CDR1 reads MGHDK; CDR2 reads SYGVNS. CDR3 nucleotides: TGTGCCAGTATTCAAACCGGGACAGTGAACACTGAAGCTTTCTTT. The encoded protein is CASIQTGTVNTEAFF.

This clone was seen once. The V call is TRBV5-1, the J call TRBJ2-7; 11 bases match TRBD1. The CDR3 length is 16 residues. V lost 4 bases and J lost 2; bases outside the gene matches: 8. CDR1 and CDR2 from the germline V gene are SGHRS and YFSETQ. CDR3 amino acids: CASSLRTGGRTYEQYF. DNA of the CDR3: TGCGCCAGCAGCCTTCGGACAGGGGGCCGCACCTACGAGCAGTACTTC. The whole variable domain, remainder taken from reference TRBV5-1 and TRBJ2-7, is KAGVTQTPRYLIKTRGQQVTLSCSPISGHRSVSWYQQTPGQGLQFLFEYFSETQRNKGNFPGRFSGRQFSNSRSEMNVSTLELGDSALYLCASSLRTGGRTYEQYFGPGTRLTVT.

This clone was seen only a few times. The chain joins TRBV4-2 to TRBJ1-1, with unresolved D. Looked up from germline, CDR1 is LGHNA and CDR2 is YNFKEQ. V shed 2 bases and J shed 1 base, with 5 bases lying between them. The length of the CDR3 is 13 residues. Here the CDR3 DNA reads TGTGCCAGCAGCCAAAGGTCGAACACTGAAGCTTTCTTT. Translation gives CASSQRSNTEAFF.

The genes are TRBV6-1 and TRBJ2-1, with TRBD2 matching over 7 bases. The germline V gene has CDR1 MNHNS and CDR2 SASEGT. This CDR3 has 12 residues. V was clipped by 8 bases and J by 3 bases; unmatched bases: 1. CDR3 in DNA: TGTGCCAGCGGGAGGGACTACAATGAGCAGTTCTTC. This sequence encodes CASGRDYNEQFF.

The chain couples TRBV5-1 to TRBJ2-3; the D is unclear. Between the trimmed V and J ends, which lost 0 bases and 3 bases, there was a span of 8 bases. The CDR3 extends over 14 amino acids. Germline CDR1 is SGHRS and CDR2 is YFSETQ. The CDR3 DNA is TGCGCCAGCAGCTTGGGTCTGGAGACAGATACGCAGTATTTT. Its protein is CASSLGLETDTQYF. Using reference TRBV5-1 and TRBJ2-3 for the parts outside the CDR3, the full variable domain is KAGVTQTPRYLIKTRGQQVTLSCSPISGHRSVSWYQQTPGQGLQFLFEYFSETQRNKGNFPGRFSGRQFSNSRSEMNVSTLELGDSALYLCASSLGLETDTQYFGPGTRLTVL.

The genes are TRBV6-1 and TRBJ1-5; the D is unclear. CDR1 and CDR2 (germline): MNHNS, SASEGT. V lost 8 bases to trimming and J lost 0 bases, with 11 bases between them. The CDR3 loop spans 14 amino acids. The CDR3 nucleotides are TGTGCCAGCCGCTCAAGGGTTAGCAATCAGCCCCAGCATTTT. Amino acid sequence: CASRSRVSNQPQHF.

The V call is TRBV30, the J call TRBJ2-3; no clear D. V gave up 0 bases and J gave up 1 base, with 14 bases separating them. The germline V gene has CDR1 GTSNPN and CDR2 SVGIG (reference sequence). CDR3 length: 16 residues. The CDR3 sequence is CAWSVIQPLGTDTQYF. The CDR3 DNA reads TGTGCCTGGAGTGTAATTCAACCGCTAGGCACAGATACGCAGTATTTT. The variable domain in full, completed from reference TRBV30 and TRBJ2-3, reads SQTIHQWPATLVQPVGSPLSLECTVEGTSNPNLYWYRQAAGRGLQLLFYSVGIGQISSEVPQNLSASRPQDRQFILSSKKLLLSDSGFYLCAWSVIQPLGTDTQYFGPGTRLTVL.